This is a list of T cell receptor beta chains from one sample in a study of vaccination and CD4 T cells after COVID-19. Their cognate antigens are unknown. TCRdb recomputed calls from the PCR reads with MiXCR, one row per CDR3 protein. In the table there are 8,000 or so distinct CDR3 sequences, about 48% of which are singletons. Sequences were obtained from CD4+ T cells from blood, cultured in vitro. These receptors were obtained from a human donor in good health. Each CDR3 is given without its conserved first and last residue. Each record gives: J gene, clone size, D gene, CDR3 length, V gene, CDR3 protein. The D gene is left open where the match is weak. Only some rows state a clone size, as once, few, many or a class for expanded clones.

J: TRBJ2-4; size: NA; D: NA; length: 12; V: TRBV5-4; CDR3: ASSRTGSKNIQY
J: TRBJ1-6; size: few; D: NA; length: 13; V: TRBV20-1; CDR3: SARAPGRGNSPLH
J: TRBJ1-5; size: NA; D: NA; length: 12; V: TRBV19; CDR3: ASSIQNSNQPQH
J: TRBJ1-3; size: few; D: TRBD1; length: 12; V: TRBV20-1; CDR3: SARGRQGRNTIY
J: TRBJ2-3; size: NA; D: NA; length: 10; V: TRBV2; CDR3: ASRITTDTQY
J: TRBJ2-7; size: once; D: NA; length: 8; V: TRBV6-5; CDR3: ASRYYEQY
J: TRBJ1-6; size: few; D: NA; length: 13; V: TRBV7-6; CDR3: ASSLAETGSSPLH
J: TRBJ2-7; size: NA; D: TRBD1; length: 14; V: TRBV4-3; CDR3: ASSLSPGQGAYEQY
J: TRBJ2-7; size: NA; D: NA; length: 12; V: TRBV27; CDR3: ASSLVQSSYEQY
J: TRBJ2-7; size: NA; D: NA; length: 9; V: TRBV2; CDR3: AGQSSYEQY
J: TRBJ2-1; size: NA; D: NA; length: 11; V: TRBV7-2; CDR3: ASSSPGTLEQF
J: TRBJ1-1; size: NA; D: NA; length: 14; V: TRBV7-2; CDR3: ASSPEGRLRSTEAF
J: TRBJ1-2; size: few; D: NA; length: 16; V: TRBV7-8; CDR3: ASSHTLISRGTSYGYT
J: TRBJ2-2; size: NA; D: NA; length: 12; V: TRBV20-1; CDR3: SAREGTGPGELF
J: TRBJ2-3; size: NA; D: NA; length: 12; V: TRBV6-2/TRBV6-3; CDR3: ASSYKASADTQY
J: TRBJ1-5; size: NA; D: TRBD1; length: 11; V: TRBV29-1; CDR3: SVRQGGNQPQH
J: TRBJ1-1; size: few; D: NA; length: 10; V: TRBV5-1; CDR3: ASSTGYTEAF
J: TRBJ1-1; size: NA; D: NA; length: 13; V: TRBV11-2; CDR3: ASSSPMGRNTEAF
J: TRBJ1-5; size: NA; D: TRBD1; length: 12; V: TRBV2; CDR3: ASNRDSSNQPQH
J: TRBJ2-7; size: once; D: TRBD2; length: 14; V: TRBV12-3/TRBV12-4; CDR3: ASSQVAGLASHEQY
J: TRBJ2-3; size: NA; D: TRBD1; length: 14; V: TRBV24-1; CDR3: ATSEGQGRRSDTQY
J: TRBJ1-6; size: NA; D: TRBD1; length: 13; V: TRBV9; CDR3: ASSVTGTEHSPLH
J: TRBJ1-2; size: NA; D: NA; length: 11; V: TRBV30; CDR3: ACRDIANYGYT
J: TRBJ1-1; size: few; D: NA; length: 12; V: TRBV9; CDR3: ASSVDTGNTEAF
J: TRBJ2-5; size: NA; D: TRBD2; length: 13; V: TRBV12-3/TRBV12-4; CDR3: ASSSSTSGQETQY
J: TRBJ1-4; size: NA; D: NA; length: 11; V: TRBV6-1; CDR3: ASSATGPRKLF
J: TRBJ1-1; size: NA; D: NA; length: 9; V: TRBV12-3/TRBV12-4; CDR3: ASSPQTEAF
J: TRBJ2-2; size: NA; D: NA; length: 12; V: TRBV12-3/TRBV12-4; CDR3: ASSGAGGSGELF
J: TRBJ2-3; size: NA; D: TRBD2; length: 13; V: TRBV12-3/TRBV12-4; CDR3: ASSLGASGGDTQY
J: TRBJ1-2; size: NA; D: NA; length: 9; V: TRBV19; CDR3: ASRRDTGYT
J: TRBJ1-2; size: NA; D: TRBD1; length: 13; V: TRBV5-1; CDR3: ASSLSTGPSDGYT
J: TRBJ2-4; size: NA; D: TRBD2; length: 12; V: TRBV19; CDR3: ASSIVLAENIQY
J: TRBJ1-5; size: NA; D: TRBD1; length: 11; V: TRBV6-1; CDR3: ASARGQGQPQH
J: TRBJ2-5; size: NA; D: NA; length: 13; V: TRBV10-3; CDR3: AISESRRMEETQY
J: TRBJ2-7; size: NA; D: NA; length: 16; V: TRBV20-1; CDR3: SARPWTAGPGRPYEQY
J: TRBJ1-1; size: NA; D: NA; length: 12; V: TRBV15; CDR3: ATSRGYGNTEAF
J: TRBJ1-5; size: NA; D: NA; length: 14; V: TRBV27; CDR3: ASSRRGTNSNQPQH
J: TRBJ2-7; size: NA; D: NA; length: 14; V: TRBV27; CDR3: ASSLSAGVGFYEQY
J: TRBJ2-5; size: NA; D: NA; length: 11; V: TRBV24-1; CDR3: ATSVPGGETQY